These 23 T cell receptor beta chains came from one sample sequenced in a study of shared clonotypes between healthy human individuals. TCRdb's copy holds only in-frame clones and misses some; the assay was immunoSEQ multiplex PCR. The data show some 1 million clones, with about 74% seen just once and about 1.5% held by the top ten. The sample taken for sequencing was memory CD4+ T cells sorted from blood. Subset here: CD45RA-negative fraction. The receptors stem from a man younger than 35 in good health.

In this sample, this clone turned up a few times. The chain has TRBV5-5 and TRBJ1-2, with 8 positions matching TRBD1. The CDR3 runs 14 residues. The germline V gene encodes CDR1 SGHKS and CDR2 YYEKEE (reference sequence). The V gene end was trimmed by 2 bases and the J gene end by 2 bases; junction bases not matched to a gene: 2. The CDR3 DNA reads TGTGCCAGCAGCTTAGCAGGGGGCAACTATGGCTACACCTTC. This gives the protein CASSLAGGNYGYTF.

The CDR3 nucleotides read TGTGCCAGCAGTGAATCCAGGCCAGGGGGTTCACCCCTCCACTTT. Its protein is CASSESRPGGSPLHF. The V and J genes are TRBV28 and TRBJ1-6; TRBD1 agrees at 7 bases. This CDR3 is built from 15 residues. Per germline, CDR1 MDHEN and CDR2 SYDVKM. Losses at the gene ends were 5 bases for V and 9 bases for J; bases not matched to a gene: 10.

This clone was found a few times. This chain uses TRBV30 with TRBJ2-2, with D possibly TRBD2 on 5 matching bases. Trimming took off 2 bases at V and 6 bases at J, with 16 bases between the two ends. Germline CDR1 reads GTSNPN; CDR2 reads SVGIG (reference sequence). The length of the CDR3 is 15 residues. The CDR3: CAWSPGSSVAGELFF. The CDR3 DNA is TGTGCCTGGAGTCCGGGTAGTAGCGTTGCCGGGGAGCTGTTTTTT.

J is TRBJ1-6 and V is TRBV5-4; D might be TRBD1 (6 bases). Trimming removed 4 bases at V and 0 bases at J, with 11 bases between. This CDR3 has 16 residues. CDR1 is SGHNT and CDR2 is YYREEE in the germline V gene (reference sequence). CDR3: CASSHDRSSYNSPLHF. For the CDR3, the DNA is TGTGCCAGCAGCCACGACAGGAGCTCCTATAATTCACCCCTCCACTTT.

This clone was detected only a few times. The genes are TRBV5-4 and TRBJ2-7; D is tentatively TRBD1 or TRBD2 (5 bases each). Trimming stripped 3 bases from V and 0 bases from J, with 16 bases between. The germline V gene encodes CDR1 SGHNT and CDR2 YYREEE (reference sequence). CDR3 length: 16 residues. CDR3: CASSWGPGPDSYEQYF. DNA of the CDR3: TGTGCCAGCAGCTGGGGTCCGGGACCAGACTCCTACGAGCAGTACTTC.

Note on this clone: Distinct nucleotide sequences in the sample also encode this CDR3. The V gene is TRBV5-1, the J gene TRBJ2-7; D is tentatively TRBD1 or TRBD2 (5 bases each). V shed 2 bases and J shed 0 bases, with 9 bases lying between them. CDR1 SGHRS and CDR2 YFSETQ come from the germline V gene. The CDR3 runs 14 residues. CDR3 in DNA: TGCGCCAGCAGCTTACTAGGGGCCTCCTACGAGCAGTACTTC. This encodes CASSLLGASYEQYF.

The chain is built from TRBV11-2 and TRBJ2-5; 8 bases fit TRBD2. Germline V gene lookup returns CDR1 SGHAT and CDR2 FQNNGV. V lost 5 bases and J lost 4; bases outside the gene matches: 9. This CDR3 spans 15 amino acids. CDR3 nucleotide sequence: TGTGCCAGCAGCCCCAGGGCGGGAGGAGGAGAGACCCAGTACTTC. This codes for CASSPRAGGGETQYF. Full variable domain (rest looked up from reference TRBV11-2 and TRBJ2-5): EAGVAQSPRYKIIEKRQSVAFWCNPISGHATLYWYQQILGQGPKLLIQFQNNGVVDDSQLPKDRFSAERLKGVDSTLKIQPAKLEDSAVYLCASSPRAGGGETQYFGPGTRLLVL.

V usage is TRBV10-3 and J usage is TRBJ2-5; possibly TRBD2 for D (5 bases). The CDR3 length is 15 residues. V was trimmed by 6 bases and J by 2 bases, leaving 16 bases between them. In germline, CDR1 is ENHRY, CDR2 SYGVKD. Here the CDR3 DNA reads TGTGCCATCAGCGAGGGTTTAGGGAAGCAAGAGACCCAGTACTTC. This gives the protein CAISEGLGKQETQYF.

The chain joins TRBV5-6 to TRBJ2-1; D is perhaps TRBD1 (5 bases). The CDR3 sequence is 15 residues long. Germline V gene data show CDR1 as SGHDT and CDR2 as YYEEEE. V lost 4 bases and J lost 5, with 16 bases in between. In DNA form, the CDR3 reads TGTGCCAGCAGCCCCACAAGCAGGGCGGACAATGAGCAGTTCTTC. This codes for CASSPTSRADNEQFF.

The J gene is TRBJ2-7, the V gene TRBV19, with 8 bases lining up with TRBD1. Germline CDR1 LNHDA, CDR2 SQIVND (reference sequence). The CDR3 has 14 amino acids. Unmatched junction bases numbered 4, after V lost 2 bases and J lost 4 bases. CDR3 DNA sequence: TGTGCCAGTAGTATAAAACAGGGGGGTTACGAGCAGTACTTC. Translated, it gives CASSIKQGGYEQYF.

The count of this clone is one. The rearrangement joins TRBV18 to TRBJ1-4; D is uncertain. The V gene lost 4 bases and the J gene lost 1 base, with 10 bases spanning the gap. Germline V gene data show CDR1 as KGHSH and CDR2 as LQKENI. CDR3 length: 15 amino acids. CDR3 residues: CASSLNGGTNEKLFF. In DNA form, the CDR3 reads TGTGCCAGCTCACTAAACGGAGGAACTAATGAAAAACTGTTTTTT.

To note about this clone: Additional DNA sequences in this sample encode the identical CDR3. The chain uses TRBV28 and TRBJ2-1, with D perhaps TRBD1 (6 bases). The CDR3 extends over 14 amino acids. The germline V gene has CDR1 MDHEN and CDR2 SYDVKM. V was shortened by 4 bases and J by 0 bases, with 7 bases between the two germline ends. The CDR3 DNA sequence: TGTGCCAGCAGTTGGACAGCCTCCTACAATGAGCAGTTCTTC. Amino acid sequence: CASSWTASYNEQFF. Complete variable domain (other parts from reference TRBV28 and TRBJ2-1): DVKVTQSSRYLVKRTGEKVFLECVQDMDHENMFWYRQDPGLGLRLIYFSYDVKMKEKGDIPEGYSVSREKKERFSLILESASTNQTSMYLCASSWTASYNEQFFGPGTRLTVL.

This chain uses TRBV28 with TRBJ2-1; 10 nucleotides align to TRBD2. Trimming removed 6 bases from V and 3 bases from J; junction bases left unmatched: 5. This CDR3 spans 15 amino acids. In germline, CDR1 is MDHEN, CDR2 SYDVKM. Here the CDR3 DNA reads TGTGCCAGCAGCCTTAGCGGGGGGATCTACAATGAGCAGTTCTTC. It yields the protein CASSLSGGIYNEQFF. Supplemented by reference TRBV28 and TRBJ2-1, the full variable domain reads DVKVTQSSRYLVKRTGEKVFLECVQDMDHENMFWYRQDPGLGLRLIYFSYDVKMKEKGDIPEGYSVSREKKERFSLILESASTNQTSMYLCASSLSGGIYNEQFFGPGTRLTVL.

This rearrangement joins TRBV18 to TRBJ1-1; 8 nucleotides match TRBD1. The ends lost 3 bases at V and 1 base at J; junction bases unmatched: 4. The CDR3 is 15 amino acids. Germline assignment: CDR1 KGHSH and CDR2 LQKENI. CDR3 sequence: CASSPQQGENTEAFF. CDR3 DNA sequence: TGTGCCAGCTCACCTCAACAGGGGGAGAACACTGAAGCTTTCTTT. Supplemented by reference TRBV18 and TRBJ1-1, the full variable domain reads NAGVMQNPRHLVRRRGQEARLRCSPMKGHSHVYWYRQLPEEGLKFMVYLQKENIIDESGMPKERFSAEFPKEGPSILRIQQVVRGDSAAYFCASSPQQGENTEAFFGQGTRLTVV.

This chain links TRBV6-6 with TRBJ1-6; TRBD1 matches at 7 bases. Germline V gene data show CDR1 as MNHNY and CDR2 as SVGAGI (reference sequence). V shed 4 bases and J 7 bases; nucleotides not matched to a gene: 10. The CDR3 is made up of 16 amino acids. The CDR3: CASSSRGAGNNSPLHF. The CDR3 coding sequence is TGTGCCAGCAGTTCCAGGGGGGCTGGGAACAATTCACCCCTCCACTTT.

The chain combines TRBV6-6 with TRBJ1-2; D uncertain. The length of the CDR3 is 12 residues. Germline V gene sequence: CDR1 MNHNY, CDR2 SVGAGI (reference sequence). Trimming removed 6 bases at V and 2 bases at J, with 7 bases between. CDR3 nucleotides: TGTGCCAGCAGCTCCAGCAACTATGGCTACACCTTC. Translation gives CASSSSNYGYTF.

The V and J genes are TRBV2 and TRBJ2-2; TRBD2 might be the D (6 bases). The CDR3 covers 14 residues. V gave up 10 bases and J gave up 0 bases, with 12 bases separating them. Germline V gives CDR1 SNHLY, CDR2 FYNNEI. CDR3 nucleotide sequence: TGTGCCACCCTGCCGGGGGCGAACACCGGGGAGCTGTTTTTT. It specifies CATLPGANTGELFF.

The chain couples TRBV30 to TRBJ1-5, with TRBD1 matching over 8 bases. Germline V gives CDR1 GTSNPN, CDR2 SVGIG (reference sequence). The CDR3 consists of 14 residues. The junction had 6 bases not matched to a gene; V was cut back by 1 base and J by 7 bases. The CDR3 region has the DNA TGTGCCTGGAGTGCGACCCAGGGGGCGCAGCCCCAGCATTTT. Translating gives CAWSATQGAQPQHF.

The chain uses TRBV28 and TRBJ1-5; TRBD1 is a possible D gene (6 bases). The V gene lost 6 bases and the J gene lost 2 bases, with 14 bases spanning the gap. There are 15 residues in the CDR3. Germline V CDR1 and CDR2: MDHEN, SYDVKM. The CDR3 DNA is TGTGCCAGCAGCCTGGGGGCGGGGCGCAATCAGCCCCAGCATTTT. Protein product: CASSLGAGRNQPQHF.

In this sample, this clone turned up a few times. This CDR3 is also generated by other DNA sequences in the sample. The chain has TRBV18 and TRBJ1-5; D may be TRBD1 (5 bases). The germline CDR1 and CDR2 sequences are KGHSH and LQKENI. This CDR3 spans 13 amino acids. The V gene lost 6 bases and the J gene lost 4 bases, with 10 bases spanning the gap. This chain's CDR3 is CASSADRNQPQHF. CDR3 bases: TGTGCCAGCTCCGCCGACAGAAATCAGCCCCAGCATTTT.

About this clone: The identical CDR3 is also encoded by other nucleotide sequences in the sample. CDR3 sequence (DNA): TGCGCCAGCAGCGCTGGGGGGCTCGGGGAGACCCAGTACTTC. This sequence encodes CASSAGGLGETQYF. The V call is TRBV5-1, the J call TRBJ2-5; D is tentatively TRBD1 or TRBD2 (6 bases each). CDR3 size: 14 residues. Deletions cut 4 bases from V and 5 bases from J, with 15 bases between. Germline loops: CDR1 SGHRS, CDR2 YFSETQ. The full variable domain, in which reference TRBV5-1 and TRBJ2-5 provide the parts outside the CDR3, is KAGVTQTPRYLIKTRGQQVTLSCSPISGHRSVSWYQQTPGQGLQFLFEYFSETQRNKGNFPGRFSGRQFSNSRSEMNVSTLELGDSALYLCASSAGGLGETQYFGPGTRLLVL.

This clone is a singleton in its sample. The chain is built from TRBV21-1 and TRBJ2-1; TRBD2, the table's D call, was not compared with the DNA. TRBV21-1 represents a pseudogene. The CDR3 is made up of 14 amino acids. CDR3 nucleotide sequence: TGTGCCAGCAGCACAGGGACTAGCCACAATGAGCAGTTCTTC. Translating gives CASSTGTSHNEQFF.

This rearrangement joins TRBV7-3 to TRBJ2-5, with TRBD1 identical over 9 bases. CDR1 SGHTA and CDR2 FQGTGA come from the germline V gene. V trimming: 7 bases; J trimming: 5 bases; junction bases outside the gene matches: 14. CDR3 size: 16 residues. CDR3: CASTEKDRGREETQYF. DNA of the CDR3: TGTGCCAGCACCGAAAAGGACAGGGGCAGGGAGGAGACCCAGTACTTC.